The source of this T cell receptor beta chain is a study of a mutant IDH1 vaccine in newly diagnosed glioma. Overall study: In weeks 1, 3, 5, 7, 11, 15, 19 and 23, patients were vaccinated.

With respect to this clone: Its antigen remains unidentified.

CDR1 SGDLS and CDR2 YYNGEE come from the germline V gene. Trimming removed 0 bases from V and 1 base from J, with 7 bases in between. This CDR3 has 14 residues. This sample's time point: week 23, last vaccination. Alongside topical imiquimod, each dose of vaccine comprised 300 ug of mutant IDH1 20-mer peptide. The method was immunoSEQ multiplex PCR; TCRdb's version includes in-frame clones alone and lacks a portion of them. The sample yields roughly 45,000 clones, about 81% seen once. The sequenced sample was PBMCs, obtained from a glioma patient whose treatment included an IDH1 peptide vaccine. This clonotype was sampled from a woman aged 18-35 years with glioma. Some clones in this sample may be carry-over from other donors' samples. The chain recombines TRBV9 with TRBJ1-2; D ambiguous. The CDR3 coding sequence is TGTGCCAGCAGCGTAGAGTGGGGTAACTATGGCTACACCTTC. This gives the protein CASSVEWGNYGYTF.